Following are 26 T cell receptor beta chains from one sample sequenced in a study of blood T cell repertoires in COVID-19. Here immunoSEQ multiplex PCR was the method, and the copy in TCRdb shows in-frame clones only, minus some. The repertoire holds some 380,000 clones, 81% seen once, with under 1.2% in the top ten. Sequencing was performed on peripheral blood. The source of these receptors is a human donor with acute or convalescent COVID-19. The donor label of this sample is uncertain.

V usage is TRBV5-1 and J usage is TRBJ1-4; D is uncertain. The CDR3 extends over 16 amino acids. The germline CDR1 and CDR2 sequences are SGHRS and YFSETQ. V was trimmed by 4 bases and J by 0 bases, leaving 13 bases between them. The CDR3 DNA follows: TGCGCCAGCAGCGCGCGTTCCTCTGCAACTAATGAAAAACTGTTTTTT. Its translation: CASSARSSATNEKLFF.

CDR3 region: CASSPPGQRLAGLPTYF. CDR3 coding DNA: TGTGCCAGCAGCCCACCGGGACAGCGACTAGCGGGACTACCTACGTACTTC. The chain is built from TRBV3-1 (or the pseudogene TRBV3-2) and TRBJ2-7; 11 bases are shared with TRBD2. This CDR3 comprises 17 residues. Per the germline V gene, CDR1 is LGHDT and CDR2 is YNNKEL (reference sequence). With 4 bases clipped from V and 12 bases from J, the junction kept 20 bases outside the gene matches.

The genes are TRBV19 and TRBJ1-1, with 7 bases fitting TRBD1. V lost 0 bases and J lost 1; bases outside the gene matches: 2. CDR3 size: 15 residues. Germline V gene lookup returns CDR1 LNHDA and CDR2 SQIVND (reference sequence). CDR3 in DNA: TGTGCCAGTAGTATAGACCGGACAGGGAACACTGAAGCTTTCTTT. Translated: CASSIDRTGNTEAFF.

This CDR3 is CASSLALSRGETQYF. CDR3 bases: TGTGCCAGCAGCTTAGCCCTCAGCCGCGGGGAGACCCAGTACTTC. The chain uses TRBV7-2 and TRBJ2-5; D may be TRBD2 (5 bases). Germline V CDR1 and CDR2: SGHTA, FQGNSA. CDR3 length: 15 residues. With 0 bases removed from V and 5 bases from J, the gap between germline ends came to 13 bases.

V and J are TRBV7-9 and TRBJ2-1; 7 positions match TRBD2. The CDR3 contains 14 residues. Germline V CDR1 and CDR2: SEHNR, FQNEAQ (reference sequence). V trimming: 5 bases; J trimming: 8 bases; junction bases outside the gene matches: 9. The chain's CDR3 is CASSIGLGSDEQFF. CDR3 coding DNA: TGTGCCAGCAGCATCGGACTAGGGTCGGATGAGCAGTTCTTC.

J is TRBJ1-2 and V is TRBV6-1, with D possibly matching TRBD1 (6 bases). With 6 bases removed from V and 4 bases from J, the gap between germline ends came to 9 bases. Germline lookup yields CDR1 MNHNS and CDR2 SASEGT. CDR3 size: 12 residues. The CDR3 is CASSRDIYGYTF. Here the CDR3 DNA reads TGTGCCAGCAGCCGGGACATCTATGGCTACACCTTC.

V usage is TRBV6-1 and J usage is TRBJ1-1, with 8 bases matching TRBD1. The germline CDR1 and CDR2 sequences are MNHNS and SASEGT. The CDR3 totals 13 residues. Unmatched junction bases numbered 3, after V lost 2 bases and J lost 7 bases. The CDR3 loop is CASSERDRSEAFF. DNA for the CDR3: TGTGCCAGCAGTGAAAGGGACAGGAGTGAAGCTTTCTTT.

This clone appeared a few times. The chain couples TRBV3-1 (or the pseudogene TRBV3-2) to TRBJ1-3, with a weak D call TRBD1 (6 bases). Trimming took 1 base from V and 0 from J, leaving 10 bases between them. Germline lookup yields CDR1 LGHDT and CDR2 YNNKEL (reference sequence). The CDR3 has 16 residues. CDR3 sequence: CASSQGARGSGNTIYF. The CDR3 nucleotides are TGTGCCAGCAGCCAAGGGGCCAGGGGCTCTGGAAACACCATATATTTT.

The chain is built from TRBV7-9 and TRBJ1-1; D unresolved. Germline V gene data show CDR1 as SEHNR and CDR2 as FQNEAQ (reference sequence). The CDR3 has 14 amino acids. The V end lost 3 bases, the J end lost 5 bases, and 13 bases lay between the germline ends. CDR3 sequence: CASSFGSSETEAFF. CDR3 nucleotide sequence: TGTGCCAGCAGCTTCGGTTCATCTGAGACTGAAGCTTTCTTT.

This clone was found once. The chain is built from TRBV30 and TRBJ1-4, with D hard to call. CDR1 is GTSNPN, CDR2 SVGIG, per germline (reference sequence). V lost 2 bases and J lost 6, with 10 bases in between. The CDR3 extends over 13 amino acids. CDR3 sequence (DNA): TGTGCCTGGAGTCCTCAGGAATATGAAAAACTGTTTTTT. Amino acid sequence: CAWSPQEYEKLFF.

V usage is TRBV18 and J usage is TRBJ2-4; D unclear. The germline gives CDR1 KGHSH, CDR2 LQKENI. CDR3 length: 15 residues. V lost 1 base to trimming and J lost 0 bases, with 7 bases between them. This CDR3 is CASSPLAVAKNIQYF. In nucleotides, the CDR3 is TGTGCCAGCTCACCACTTGCAGTAGCCAAAAACATTCAGTACTTC.

The chain employs TRBV3-1 (or the pseudogene TRBV3-2) and TRBJ1-2; D is perhaps TRBD1 (6 bases). The germline V gene encodes CDR1 LGHDT and CDR2 YNNKEL (reference sequence). This CDR3 comprises 15 residues. V lost 3 bases and J 4 bases, leaving 15 bases between the germline ends. CDR3 sequence reads: CASSHRSAQGYGYTF. The DNA for the CDR3 is TGTGCCAGCAGCCATCGCAGCGCACAGGGCTATGGCTACACCTTC.

This chain uses TRBV4-1 with TRBJ1-5; TRBD1 matches 9 bases. In germline, CDR1 is MGHRA, CDR2 YSYEKL. V lost 1 base, J lost 6 bases, and 19 bases stayed unmatched. This CDR3 is 20 amino acids long. This CDR3 is CASSQGIGQGPSRRSQPQHF. For the CDR3, the DNA is TGCGCCAGCAGCCAAGGTATAGGACAGGGGCCCTCTCGGAGGAGTCAGCCCCAGCATTTT.

The chain has TRBV30 and TRBJ1-1; TRBD1 agrees at 10 bases. Germline V CDR1 and CDR2: GTSNPN, SVGIG (reference sequence). The CDR3 has 15 amino acids. Trimming at V came to 2 bases and at J to 3 bases, leaving 6 bases not matched to a gene. The CDR3 coding sequence is TGTGCCTGGAGTCCCAGACAGGGGGCTGACACTGAAGCTTTCTTT. Its protein product is CAWSPRQGADTEAFF.

The rearrangement joins TRBV19 to TRBJ1-2; the match to TRBD1 covers 10 bases. V lost 8 bases and J lost 3; bases outside the gene matches: 9. The CDR3 runs to 15 residues. Looked up from germline, CDR1 is LNHDA and CDR2 is SQIVND (reference sequence). The CDR3 reads CASFLPGQGYYGYTF. The CDR3, as DNA: TGTGCCAGTTTCTTACCGGGACAGGGGTACTATGGCTACACCTTC.

The V call is TRBV3-1 (or the pseudogene TRBV3-2), the J call TRBJ2-1, with 7 bases aligning to TRBD1. The CDR3 sequence is 15 residues long. Germline V CDR1 and CDR2: LGHDT, YNNKEL (reference sequence). With 3 bases clipped from V and 0 bases from J, the junction kept 2 bases outside the gene matches. CDR3 sequence: CASSHAGGSYNEQFF. The DNA for the CDR3 is TGTGCCAGCAGCCATGCAGGGGGCTCCTACAATGAGCAGTTCTTC.

The V gene is TRBV27, the J gene TRBJ2-2; 8 bases match TRBD1. The CDR3 runs 15 residues. V was pared by 5 bases and J by 4 bases, with 6 bases of the junction left unmatched. In germline, CDR1 is MNHEY, CDR2 SMNVEV (reference sequence). CDR3 region: CASSKRQGITGELFF. The CDR3 nucleotides are TGTGCCAGCAGTAAACGACAGGGGATCACCGGGGAGCTGTTTTTT.

This sequence joins TRBV3-1 (or the pseudogene TRBV3-2) and TRBJ1-5; tentative D call: TRBD1 (5 bases). The CDR3 extends over 15 amino acids. Trimming left V 5 bases short and J 7 bases short, with 18 bases between. CDR1 is LGHDT, CDR2 YNNKEL, per germline (reference sequence). CDR3 region: CASSSGLPIGQPQHF. As DNA, the CDR3 is TGTGCCAGCAGCTCGGGACTTCCAATCGGGCAGCCCCAGCATTTT.

The chain combines TRBV6-5 with TRBJ2-1; TRBD1 agrees at 12 bases. This CDR3 is built from 15 residues. Losses at the gene ends were 6 bases for V and 8 bases for J; bases not matched to a gene: 8. Germline-derived CDR1 and CDR2 are MNHEY and SVGAGI. The CDR3 DNA reads TGTGCCAGCAGGGCCGGGACAGGGGGCAACTATGAGCAGTTCTTC. Protein: CASRAGTGGNYEQFF.

The V and J genes are TRBV5-4 and TRBJ2-3; D call uncertain. The CDR3 contains 13 residues. Germline V gene data show CDR1 as SGHNT and CDR2 as YYREEE (reference sequence). The V and J ends lost 5 bases and 0 bases respectively, with 7 bases between them. CDR3 residues: CASRESSTDTQYF. DNA for the CDR3: TGTGCCAGCAGGGAGTCAAGCACAGATACGCAGTATTTT.

The chain has TRBV5-6 and TRBJ2-1; 7 nucleotides line up with TRBD2. V trimming: 4 bases; J trimming: 9 bases; junction bases outside the gene matches: 13. The CDR3 is made up of 15 amino acids. Per germline, CDR1 SGHDT and CDR2 YYEEEE. CDR3 loop: CASSAIGAGRGEQFF. The DNA for the CDR3 is TGTGCCAGCAGCGCAATCGGGGCAGGGAGGGGTGAGCAGTTCTTC.

The genes are TRBV28 and TRBJ1-2, with 8 bases identical to TRBD1. CDR3 length equals 16 residues. V lost 4 bases to trimming and J lost 6 bases; unmatched junction nucleotides: 13. Germline CDR1 MDHEN, CDR2 SYDVKM. The CDR3 DNA is TGTGCCAGCAGTTCCCCACCGAGGACAGGGAAGAATGGCTACACCTTC. Translating it yields CASSSPPRTGKNGYTF.

This rearrangement joins TRBV20-1 to TRBJ2-3; D gene uncertain. V dropped 1 base and J dropped 6 bases, with 2 bases sitting between them. CDR3 length equals 10 residues. The V gene's germline CDR1 is DFQATT and CDR2 SNEGSKA (reference sequence). The CDR3 reads CSARADTQYF. In DNA form, the CDR3 reads TGCAGTGCTAGAGCGGATACGCAGTATTTT.

This clone came up a few times. V and J are TRBV30 and TRBJ1-6, with TRBD1 as a possible D gene (5 bases). Trimming shortened V by 0 bases and J by 9 bases, and 9 bases separated the two germline ends. This CDR3 is 13 amino acids long. CDR1 GTSNPN and CDR2 SVGIG come from the germline V gene (reference sequence). The chain's CDR3 is CAWSVSGRSPLHF. The CDR3 coding sequence is TGTGCCTGGAGTGTGTCAGGGCGTTCACCCCTCCACTTT.

The chain joins TRBV15 to TRBJ2-1, with 8 bases identical to TRBD2. Per the germline V gene, CDR1 is LNHNV and CDR2 is YYDKDF (reference sequence). Trimming at V came to 3 bases and at J to 6 bases, leaving 13 bases not matched to a gene. This CDR3 is 17 amino acids long. The CDR3 spells CATSSGGRTRPLNEQFF. DNA of the CDR3: TGTGCCACCAGCAGCGGCGGGAGGACCCGCCCCCTCAATGAGCAGTTCTTC. The variable domain in full, completed from reference TRBV15 and TRBJ2-1, reads DAMVIQNPRYQVTQFGKPVTLSCSQTLNHNVMYWYQQKSSQAPKLLFHYYDKDFNNEADTPDNFQSRRPNTSFCFLDIRSPGLGDTAMYLCATSSGGRTRPLNEQFFGPGTRLTVL.

The chain combines TRBV6-5 with TRBJ1-1, with TRBD1 as a possible D gene (6 bases). The V gene's germline CDR1 is MNHEY and CDR2 SVGAGI. V was clipped by 6 bases and J by 8 bases, with 16 bases between them. The CDR3 has 13 amino acids. The CDR3 spells CASSSRTDQEAFF. CDR3 bases: TGTGCCAGCAGCTCACGGACAGACCAAGAAGCTTTCTTT.